Below are 8 T cell receptor beta chains sequenced from a single sample in a study of cytomegalovirus exposure and HLA in healthy donors (dated by TCRdb to 2015 to 2018). Libraries were prepared through the immunoSEQ multiplex PCR assay. For the multiplex PCR, a mixture combining 60 forward primers for TCR Vbeta segments and 13 reverse primers for TCR Jbeta segments was used. Not all clones reach the TCRdb copy of this immuneACCESS table, which keeps in-frame sequences only. Checked studies attribute under half of the gap to unresolved V genes and leave the rest unexplained. The sample includes around 100,000 clones, with over 60% observed a single time. The ten largest clonotypes hold 2.2% of the sample. Specimen: PBMCs. These receptor sequences come from a woman aged 30 to 39 in good health and CMV-seronegative.

The V gene is TRBV6-4, the J gene TRBJ2-3, with D perhaps matching TRBD1 (5 bases). Trimming took off 5 bases at V and 3 bases at J, with 9 bases between the two ends. Germline lookup yields CDR1 MRHNA and CDR2 SNTAGT. CDR3 length: 13 amino acids. CDR3 sequence (DNA): TGTGCCAGCAGTCCCCAGGGAACAGATACGCAGTATTTT. Translation: CASSPQGTDTQYF.

This clone was counted only a few times. This chain connects TRBV10-1 to TRBJ2-1, with TRBD2 identical over 13 bases. Losses at the gene ends were 2 bases for V and 8 bases for J; bases not matched to a gene: 9. This CDR3 spans 17 amino acids. Germline CDR1 is WNHNN and CDR2 is SYGVQD (reference sequence). CDR3 in DNA: TGCGCCAGCAGTGAGGGGACTAGCGGGACTAGATACGATGAGCAGTTCTTC. Encoded protein: CASSEGTSGTRYDEQFF.

The chain employs TRBV28 and TRBJ2-5; a possible D gene is TRBD1 (6 bases). The CDR3 is made up of 15 amino acids. The germline V gene has CDR1 MDHEN and CDR2 SYDVKM. Trimming cost V 5 bases and J 5 bases, with 18 bases left between them. The CDR3 spells CASSGPTGPGETQYF. CDR3 nucleotides: TGTGCCAGCAGTGGCCCGACAGGTCCCGGGGAGACCCAGTACTTC.

This clone has more than one count but fewer than ten. The chain combines TRBV28 with TRBJ1-5, with D possibly matching TRBD1 (6 bases). The V gene lost 4 bases and the J gene lost 6 bases, with 13 bases spanning the gap. The CDR3 is 14 residues long. Per germline, CDR1 MDHEN and CDR2 SYDVKM. The CDR3 loop is CASSSMQGSQPQHF. The CDR3 DNA follows: TGTGCCAGCAGTTCGATGCAGGGGAGTCAGCCCCAGCATTTT.

This clone turned up a few times. V is TRBV7-3 and J is TRBJ2-2; D call uncertain. The CDR3 spans 16 residues. The germline gives CDR1 SGHTA, CDR2 FQGTGA. Trimming removed 1 base at V and 0 bases at J, with 9 bases between. The CDR3 DNA reads as TGTGCCAGCAGCTTAAGTGCGTTCGCGAACACCGGGGAGCTGTTTTTT. As protein: CASSLSAFANTGELFF.

This chain joins TRBV19 and TRBJ1-5; possibly TRBD1 for D (5 bases). V lost 6 bases to trimming and J lost 0 bases, with 18 bases between them. Germline CDR1 reads LNHDA; CDR2 reads SQIVND (reference sequence). This CDR3 comprises 17 residues. The CDR3 is CASRIRDFSNSNQPQHF. CDR3 nucleotide sequence: TGTGCCAGTAGGATAAGGGACTTTTCAAATAGCAATCAGCCCCAGCATTTT.

This chain uses TRBV5-1 with TRBJ2-1; 8 positions match TRBD2. This CDR3 comprises 17 residues. In germline, CDR1 is SGHRS, CDR2 YFSETQ. V lost 0 bases to trimming and J lost 4 bases; unmatched junction nucleotides: 9. The CDR3 DNA reads TGCGCCAGCAGCTTGGACTTTCCGGGACTAGGATACAATGAGCAGTTCTTC. Protein product: CASSLDFPGLGYNEQFF.

The chain recombines TRBV19 with TRBJ1-2; 8 bases agree with TRBD1. J lost 14 bases, V lost 3 bases, and 8 bases had no gene match. Looked up from germline, CDR1 is LNHDA and CDR2 is SQIVND (reference sequence). This CDR3 contains 12 residues. In DNA, the CDR3 is TGTGCCAGTAGTATCTCTAGGACAGGGCAGACCTTC. Translating gives CASSISRTGQTF.